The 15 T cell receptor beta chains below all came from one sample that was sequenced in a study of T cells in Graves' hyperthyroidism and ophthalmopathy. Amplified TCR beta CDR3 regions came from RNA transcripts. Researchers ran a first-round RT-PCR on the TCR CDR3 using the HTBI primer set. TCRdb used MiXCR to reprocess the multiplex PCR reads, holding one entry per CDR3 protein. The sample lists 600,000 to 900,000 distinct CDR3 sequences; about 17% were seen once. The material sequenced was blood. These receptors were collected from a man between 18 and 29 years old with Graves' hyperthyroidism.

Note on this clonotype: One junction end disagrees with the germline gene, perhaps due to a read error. The CDR3 loop is CASSQDLGRNEQFF. DNA of the CDR3: TGCGCCAGCAGCCAAGACCTCGGACGGAATGAGCAGTTCTTC. V and J are TRBV7-8 and TRBJ2-1; D gene ambiguous. CDR1 and CDR2 (germline): SGHVS, FQNEAQ. This CDR3 has 14 amino acids.

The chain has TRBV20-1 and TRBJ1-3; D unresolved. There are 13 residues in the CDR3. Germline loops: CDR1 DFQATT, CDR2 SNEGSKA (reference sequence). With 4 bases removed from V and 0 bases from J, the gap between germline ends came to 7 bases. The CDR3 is CSAIRNSGNTIYF. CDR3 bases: TGCAGTGCTATAAGGAACTCTGGAAACACCATATATTTT.

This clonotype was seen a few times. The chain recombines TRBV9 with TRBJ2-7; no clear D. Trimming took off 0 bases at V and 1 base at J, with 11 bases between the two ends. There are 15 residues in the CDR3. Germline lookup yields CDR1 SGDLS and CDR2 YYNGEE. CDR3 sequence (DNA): TGTGCCAGCAGCGTAGGAAGTAGTAAATCCTACGAGCAGTACTTC. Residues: CASSVGSSKSYEQYF.

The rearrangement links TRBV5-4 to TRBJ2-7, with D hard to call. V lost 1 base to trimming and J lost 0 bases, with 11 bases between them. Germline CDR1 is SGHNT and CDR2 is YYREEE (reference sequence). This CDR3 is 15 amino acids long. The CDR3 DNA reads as TGTGCCAGCAGCTTGAATAGTCAGGACTCCTACGAGCAGTACTTC. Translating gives CASSLNSQDSYEQYF.

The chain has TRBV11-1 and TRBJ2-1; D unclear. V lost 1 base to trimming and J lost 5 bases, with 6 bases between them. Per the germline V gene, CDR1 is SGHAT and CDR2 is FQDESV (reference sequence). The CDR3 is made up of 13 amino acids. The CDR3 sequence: CASSLDKDNEQFF. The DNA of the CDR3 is TGTGCCAGCAGCTTAGATAAGGACAATGAGCAGTTCTTC.

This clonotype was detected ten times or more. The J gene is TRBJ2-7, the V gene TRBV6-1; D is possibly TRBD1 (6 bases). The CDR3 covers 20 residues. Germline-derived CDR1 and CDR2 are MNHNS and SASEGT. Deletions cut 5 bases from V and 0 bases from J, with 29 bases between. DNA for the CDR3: TGTGCCAGCAGTTCCTTCTTAGAGGGGGACCTACTCGATTTCTCCTACGAGCAGTACTTC. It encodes CASSSFLEGDLLDFSYEQYF.

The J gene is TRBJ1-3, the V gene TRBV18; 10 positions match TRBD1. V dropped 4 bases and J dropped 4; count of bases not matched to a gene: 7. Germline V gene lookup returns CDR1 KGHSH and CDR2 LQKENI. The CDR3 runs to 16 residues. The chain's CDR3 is CASSLTGTGVGNTIYF. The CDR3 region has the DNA TGTGCCAGCTCACTCACCGGGACAGGGGTCGGAAACACCATATATTTT.

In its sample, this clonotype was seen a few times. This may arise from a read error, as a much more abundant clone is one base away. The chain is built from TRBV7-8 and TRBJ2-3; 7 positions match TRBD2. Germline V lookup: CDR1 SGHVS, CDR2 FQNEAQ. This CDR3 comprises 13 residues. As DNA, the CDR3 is TGTGCCAACAGCTTTGACGGGAGGGATACGCAGTATTTT. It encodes CANSFDGRDTQYF.

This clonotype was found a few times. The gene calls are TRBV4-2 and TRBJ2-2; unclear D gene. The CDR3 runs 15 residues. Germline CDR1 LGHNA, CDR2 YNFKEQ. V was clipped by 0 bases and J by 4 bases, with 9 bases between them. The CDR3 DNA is TGTGCCAGCAGCCAAGATTGGTCTTCCACCGGGGAGCTGTTTTTT. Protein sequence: CASSQDWSSTGELFF.

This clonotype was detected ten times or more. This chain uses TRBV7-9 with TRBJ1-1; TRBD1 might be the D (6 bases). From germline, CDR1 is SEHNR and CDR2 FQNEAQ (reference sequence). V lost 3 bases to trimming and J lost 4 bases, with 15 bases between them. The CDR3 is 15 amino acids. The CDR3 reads CASSFGGRVSTEAFF. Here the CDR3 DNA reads TGTGCCAGCAGCTTCGGGGGGCGAGTGAGCACTGAAGCTTTCTTT.

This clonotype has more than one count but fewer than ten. For the CDR3, the DNA is TGTGCCGCGCGACGGACAGCAAATAATTCACCCCTCCACTTT. Translating it yields CAARRTANNSPLHF. The rearrangement links TRBV14 to TRBJ1-6; D is perhaps TRBD1 (6 bases). V lost 11 bases to trimming and J lost 5 bases, with 16 bases between them. This CDR3 contains 14 residues. CDR1 is SGHDN and CDR2 is FVKESK in the germline V gene. Filled out from reference TRBV14 and TRBJ1-6, the complete variable domain reads EAGVTQFPSHSVIEKGQTVTLRCDPISGHDNLYWYRRVMGKEIKFLLHFVKESKQDESGMPNNRFLAERTGGTYSTLKVQPAELEDSGVYFCAARRTANNSPLHFGNGTRLTVT.

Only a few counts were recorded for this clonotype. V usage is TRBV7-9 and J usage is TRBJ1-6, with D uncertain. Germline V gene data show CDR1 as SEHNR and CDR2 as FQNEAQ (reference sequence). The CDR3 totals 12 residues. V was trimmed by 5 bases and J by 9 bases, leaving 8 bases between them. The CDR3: CASSPPLSPLHF. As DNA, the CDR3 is TGTGCCAGCAGCCCCCCTCTTTCACCCCTCCACTTT.

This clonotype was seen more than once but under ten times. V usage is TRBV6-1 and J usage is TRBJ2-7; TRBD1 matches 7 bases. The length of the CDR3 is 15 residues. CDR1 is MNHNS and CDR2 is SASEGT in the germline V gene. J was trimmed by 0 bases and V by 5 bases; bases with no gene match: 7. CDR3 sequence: CASSTGASGSYEQYF. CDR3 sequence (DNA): TGTGCCAGCAGTACAGGGGCCAGCGGCTCCTACGAGCAGTACTTC.

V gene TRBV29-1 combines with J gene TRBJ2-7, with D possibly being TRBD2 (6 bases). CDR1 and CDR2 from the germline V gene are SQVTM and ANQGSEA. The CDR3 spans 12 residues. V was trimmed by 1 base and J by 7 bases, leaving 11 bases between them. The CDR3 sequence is CSVEGTAGEQYF. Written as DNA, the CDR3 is TGCAGCGTTGAAGGGACGGCGGGGGAGCAGTACTTC.

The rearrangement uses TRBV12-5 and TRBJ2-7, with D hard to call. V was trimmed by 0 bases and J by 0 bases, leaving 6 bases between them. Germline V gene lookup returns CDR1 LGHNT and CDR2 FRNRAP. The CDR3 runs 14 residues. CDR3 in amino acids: CASGLVPSSYEQYF. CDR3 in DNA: TGTGCTAGTGGTTTGGTACCCAGCTCCTACGAGCAGTACTTC.